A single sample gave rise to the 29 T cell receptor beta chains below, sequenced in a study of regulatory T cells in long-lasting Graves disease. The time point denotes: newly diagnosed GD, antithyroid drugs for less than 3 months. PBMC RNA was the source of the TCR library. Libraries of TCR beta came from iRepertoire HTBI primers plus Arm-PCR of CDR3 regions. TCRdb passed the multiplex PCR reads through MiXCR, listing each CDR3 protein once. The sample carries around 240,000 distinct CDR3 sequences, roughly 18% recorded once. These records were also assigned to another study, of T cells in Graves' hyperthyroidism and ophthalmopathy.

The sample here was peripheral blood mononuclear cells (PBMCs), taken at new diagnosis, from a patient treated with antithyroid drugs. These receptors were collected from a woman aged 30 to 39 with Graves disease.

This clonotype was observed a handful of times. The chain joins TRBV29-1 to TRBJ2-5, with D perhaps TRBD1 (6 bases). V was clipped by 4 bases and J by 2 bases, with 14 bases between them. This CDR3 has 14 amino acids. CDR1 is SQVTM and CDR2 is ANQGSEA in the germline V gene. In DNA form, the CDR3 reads TGCAGCGTTGGTGCAGGGGCCGGGCAAGAGACCCAGTACTTC. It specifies CSVGAGAGQETQYF.

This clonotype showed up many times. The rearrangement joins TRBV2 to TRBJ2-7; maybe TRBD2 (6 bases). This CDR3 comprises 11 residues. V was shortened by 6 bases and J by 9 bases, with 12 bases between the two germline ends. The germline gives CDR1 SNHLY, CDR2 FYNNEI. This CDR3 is CASSLLGGQYF. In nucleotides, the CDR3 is TGTGCCAGCAGCCTACTCGGGGGGCAGTACTTC.

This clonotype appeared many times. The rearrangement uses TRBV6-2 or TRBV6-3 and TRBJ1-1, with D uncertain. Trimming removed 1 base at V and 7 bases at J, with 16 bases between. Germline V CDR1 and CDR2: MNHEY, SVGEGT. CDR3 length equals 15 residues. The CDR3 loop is CASSYWREERCEAFF. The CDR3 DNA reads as TGTGCCAGCAGTTACTGGAGGGAAGAGCGGTGTGAAGCTTTCTTT.

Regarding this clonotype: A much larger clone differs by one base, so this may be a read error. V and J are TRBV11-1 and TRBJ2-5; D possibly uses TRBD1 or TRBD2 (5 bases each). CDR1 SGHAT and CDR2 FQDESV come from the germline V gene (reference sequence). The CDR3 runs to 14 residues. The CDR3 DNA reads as TGTGCCGGCAGCTTAGGGGCAAGGGAGGAGACCCAGTACTTC. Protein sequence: CAGSLGAREETQYF.

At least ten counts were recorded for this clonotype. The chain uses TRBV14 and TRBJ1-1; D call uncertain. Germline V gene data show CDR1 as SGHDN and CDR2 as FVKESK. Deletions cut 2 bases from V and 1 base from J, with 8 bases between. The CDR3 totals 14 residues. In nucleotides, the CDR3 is TGTGCCAGCAGCCAAAGGGTTTCGAACACTGAAGCTTTCTTT. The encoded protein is CASSQRVSNTEAFF.

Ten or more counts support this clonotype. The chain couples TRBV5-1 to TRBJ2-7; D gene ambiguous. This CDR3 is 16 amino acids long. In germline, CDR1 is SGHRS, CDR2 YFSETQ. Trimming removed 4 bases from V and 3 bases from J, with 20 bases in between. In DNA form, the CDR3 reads TGCGCCAGCAGCCTGACCCTAGGACGGAATCTCTACGAGCAGTACTTC. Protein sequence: CASSLTLGRNLYEQYF.

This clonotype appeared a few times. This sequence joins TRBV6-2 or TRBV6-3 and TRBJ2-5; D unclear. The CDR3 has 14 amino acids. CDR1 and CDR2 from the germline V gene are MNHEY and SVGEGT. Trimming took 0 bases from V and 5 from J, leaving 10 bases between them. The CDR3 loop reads CASSYSIYGETQYF. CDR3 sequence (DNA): TGTGCCAGCAGTTACTCGATCTATGGGGAGACCCAGTACTTC.

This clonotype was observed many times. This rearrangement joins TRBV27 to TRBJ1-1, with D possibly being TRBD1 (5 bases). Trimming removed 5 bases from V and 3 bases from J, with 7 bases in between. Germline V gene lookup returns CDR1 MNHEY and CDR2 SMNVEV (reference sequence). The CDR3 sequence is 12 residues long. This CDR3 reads CASSTGHTEAFF. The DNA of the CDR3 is TGTGCCAGCAGTACGGGGCACACTGAAGCTTTCTTT.

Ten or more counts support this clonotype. CDR3 bases: TGCAGCGCCCGAGACAGCGCAACTAATGAAAAACTGTTTTTT. It encodes CSARDSATNEKLFF. The rearrangement links TRBV29-1 to TRBJ1-4, with TRBD1 as a possible D gene (5 bases). The germline gives CDR1 SQVTM, CDR2 ANQGSEA. Between the trimmed V and J ends, which lost 7 bases and 0 bases, there was a span of 12 bases. The CDR3 sequence is 14 residues long.

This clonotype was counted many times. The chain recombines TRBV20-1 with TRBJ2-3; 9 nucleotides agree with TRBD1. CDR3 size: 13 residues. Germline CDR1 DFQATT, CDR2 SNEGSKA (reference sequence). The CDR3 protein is CSARGQGKDTQYF. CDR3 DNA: TGCAGCGCCAGGGGACAGGGTAAAGATACGCAGTATTTT.

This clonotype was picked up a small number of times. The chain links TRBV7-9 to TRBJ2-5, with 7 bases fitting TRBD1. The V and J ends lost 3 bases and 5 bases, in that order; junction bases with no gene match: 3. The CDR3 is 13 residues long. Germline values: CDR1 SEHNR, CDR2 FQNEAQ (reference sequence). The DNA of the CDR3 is TGTGCCAGCAGCTTCCACAGGGGCGAGACCCAGTACTTC. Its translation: CASSFHRGETQYF.

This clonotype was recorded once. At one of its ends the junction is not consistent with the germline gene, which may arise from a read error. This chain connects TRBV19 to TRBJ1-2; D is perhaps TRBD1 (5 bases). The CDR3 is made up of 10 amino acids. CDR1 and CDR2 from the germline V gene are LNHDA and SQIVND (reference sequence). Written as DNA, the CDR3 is TGTGCCACCGGGGACTATGGCCACACCTTC. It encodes CATGDYGHTF.

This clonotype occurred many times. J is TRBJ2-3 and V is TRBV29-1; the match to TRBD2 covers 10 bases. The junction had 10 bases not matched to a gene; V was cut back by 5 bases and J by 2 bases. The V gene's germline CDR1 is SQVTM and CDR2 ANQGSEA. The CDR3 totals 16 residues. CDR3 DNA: TGCAGCGTTCGGATAGCGGGGGGTCGGGACACAGATACGCAGTATTTT. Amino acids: CSVRIAGGRDTDTQYF.

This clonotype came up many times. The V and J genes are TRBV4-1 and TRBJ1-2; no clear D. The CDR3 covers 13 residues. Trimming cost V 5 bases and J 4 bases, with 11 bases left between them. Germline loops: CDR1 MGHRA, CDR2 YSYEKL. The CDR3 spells CASSEQERYGYTF. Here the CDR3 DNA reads TGCGCCAGCAGCGAGCAAGAACGCTATGGCTACACCTTC.

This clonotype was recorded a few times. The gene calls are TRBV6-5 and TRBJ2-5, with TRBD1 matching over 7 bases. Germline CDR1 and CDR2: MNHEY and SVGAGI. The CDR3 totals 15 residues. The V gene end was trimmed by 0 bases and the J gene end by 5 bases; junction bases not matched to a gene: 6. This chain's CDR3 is CASSYSNRGRETQYF. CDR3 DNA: TGTGCCAGCAGTTACTCTAACAGGGGCCGCGAGACCCAGTACTTC.

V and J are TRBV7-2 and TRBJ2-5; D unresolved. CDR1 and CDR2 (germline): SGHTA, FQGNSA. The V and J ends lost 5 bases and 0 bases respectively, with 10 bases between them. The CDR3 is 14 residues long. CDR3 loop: CASSPGADQETQYF. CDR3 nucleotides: TGTGCCAGCAGCCCCGGCGCAGACCAAGAGACCCAGTACTTC. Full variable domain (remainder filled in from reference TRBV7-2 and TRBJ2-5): GAGVSQSPSNKVTEKGKDVELRCDPISGHTALYWYRQSLGQGLEFLIYFQGNSAPDKSGLPSDRFSAERTGGSVSTLTIQRTQQEDSAVYLCASSPGADQETQYFGPGTRLLVL.

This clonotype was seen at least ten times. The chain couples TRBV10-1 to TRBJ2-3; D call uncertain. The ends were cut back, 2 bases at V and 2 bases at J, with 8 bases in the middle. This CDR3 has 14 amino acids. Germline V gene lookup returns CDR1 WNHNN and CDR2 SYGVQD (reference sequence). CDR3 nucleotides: TGCGCCAGCAGTGAGATAGAATCCACAGATACGCAGTATTTT. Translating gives CASSEIESTDTQYF.

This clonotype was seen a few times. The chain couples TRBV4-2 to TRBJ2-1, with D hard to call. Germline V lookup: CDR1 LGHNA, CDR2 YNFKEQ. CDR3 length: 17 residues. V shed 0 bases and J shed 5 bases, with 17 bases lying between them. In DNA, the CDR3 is TGTGCCAGCAGCCAAGATCAGGAACGGCCGATGCACAATGAGCAGTTCTTC. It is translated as CASSQDQERPMHNEQFF.

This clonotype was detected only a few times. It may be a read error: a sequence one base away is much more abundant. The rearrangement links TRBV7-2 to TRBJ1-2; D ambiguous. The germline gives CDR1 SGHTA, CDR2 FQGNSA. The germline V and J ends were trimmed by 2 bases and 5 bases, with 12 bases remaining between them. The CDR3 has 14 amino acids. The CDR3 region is CASSLLGLEYGYTF. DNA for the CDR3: TGTGCCAGCAGCTTACTAGGCTTAGAATATGGCTACACCTTC.

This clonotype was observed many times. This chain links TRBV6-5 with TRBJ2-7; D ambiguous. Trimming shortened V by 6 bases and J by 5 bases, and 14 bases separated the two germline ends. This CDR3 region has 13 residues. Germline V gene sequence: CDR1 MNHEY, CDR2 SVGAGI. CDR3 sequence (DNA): TGTGCCAGCAGATATTCGATCATCGACGAGCAGTACTTC. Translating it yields CASRYSIIDEQYF.

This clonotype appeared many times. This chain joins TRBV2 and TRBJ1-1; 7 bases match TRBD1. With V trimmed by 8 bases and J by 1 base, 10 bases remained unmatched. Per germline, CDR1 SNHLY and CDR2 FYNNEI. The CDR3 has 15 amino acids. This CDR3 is CASGLPQGKNTEAFF. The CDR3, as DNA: TGTGCCAGCGGCCTCCCACAGGGGAAGAACACTGAAGCTTTCTTT.

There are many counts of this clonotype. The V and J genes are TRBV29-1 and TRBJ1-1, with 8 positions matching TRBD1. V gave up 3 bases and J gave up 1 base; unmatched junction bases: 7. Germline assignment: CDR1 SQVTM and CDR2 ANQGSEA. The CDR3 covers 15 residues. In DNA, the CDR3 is TGCAGCGTTGACCCCTCTGACAGGGGGAACACTGAAGCTTTCTTT. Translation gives CSVDPSDRGNTEAFF.

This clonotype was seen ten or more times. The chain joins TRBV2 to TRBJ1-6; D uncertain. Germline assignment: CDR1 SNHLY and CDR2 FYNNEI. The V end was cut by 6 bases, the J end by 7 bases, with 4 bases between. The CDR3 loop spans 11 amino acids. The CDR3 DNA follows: TGTGCCAGCAGGGCCAATTCACCCCTCCACTTT. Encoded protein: CASRANSPLHF.

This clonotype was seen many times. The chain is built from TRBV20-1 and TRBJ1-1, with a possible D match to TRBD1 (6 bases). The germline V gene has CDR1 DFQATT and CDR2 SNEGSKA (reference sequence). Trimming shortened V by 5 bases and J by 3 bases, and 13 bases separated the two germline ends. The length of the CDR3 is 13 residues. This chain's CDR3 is CSAAPRGYTEAFF. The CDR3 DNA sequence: TGCAGTGCTGCTCCAAGGGGGTACACTGAAGCTTTCTTT.

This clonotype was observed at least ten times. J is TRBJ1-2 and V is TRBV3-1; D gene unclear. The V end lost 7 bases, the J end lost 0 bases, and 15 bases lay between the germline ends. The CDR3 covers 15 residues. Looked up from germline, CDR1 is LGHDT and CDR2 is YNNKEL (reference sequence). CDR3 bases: TGTGCCAGCACCGTGTCAGGAACAGCTAACTATGGCTACACCTTC. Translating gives CASTVSGTANYGYTF.

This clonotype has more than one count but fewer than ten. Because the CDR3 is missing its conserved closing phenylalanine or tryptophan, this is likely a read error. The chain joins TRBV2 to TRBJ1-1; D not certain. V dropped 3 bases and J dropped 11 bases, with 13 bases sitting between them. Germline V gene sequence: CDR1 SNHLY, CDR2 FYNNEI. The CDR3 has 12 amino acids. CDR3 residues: CASSEAGGPAFL. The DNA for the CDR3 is TGTGCCAGCAGTGAGGCGGGAGGGCCGGCTTTCCTT.

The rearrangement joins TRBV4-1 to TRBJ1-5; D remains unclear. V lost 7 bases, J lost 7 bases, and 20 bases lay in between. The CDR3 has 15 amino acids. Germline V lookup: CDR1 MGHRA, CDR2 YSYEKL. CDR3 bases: TGCGCCAGCACCCGGGATGCGGGCAGTCCCCAGCCCCAGCATTTT. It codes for CASTRDAGSPQPQHF.

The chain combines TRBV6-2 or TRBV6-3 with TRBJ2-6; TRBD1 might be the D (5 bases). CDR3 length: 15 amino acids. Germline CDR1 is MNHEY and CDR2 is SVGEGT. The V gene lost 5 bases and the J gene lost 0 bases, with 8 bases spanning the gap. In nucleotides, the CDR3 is TGTGCCAGCAGTACAGGTGGCTCTGGGGCCAACGTCCTGACTTTC. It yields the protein CASSTGGSGANVLTF.

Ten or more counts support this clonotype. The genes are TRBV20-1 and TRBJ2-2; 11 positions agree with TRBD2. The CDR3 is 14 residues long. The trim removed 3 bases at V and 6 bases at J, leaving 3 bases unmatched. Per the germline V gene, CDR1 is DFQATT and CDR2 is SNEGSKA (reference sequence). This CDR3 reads CSASLAGGAGELFF. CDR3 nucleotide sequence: TGCAGTGCTAGCTTAGCGGGGGGGGCCGGGGAGCTGTTTTTT.